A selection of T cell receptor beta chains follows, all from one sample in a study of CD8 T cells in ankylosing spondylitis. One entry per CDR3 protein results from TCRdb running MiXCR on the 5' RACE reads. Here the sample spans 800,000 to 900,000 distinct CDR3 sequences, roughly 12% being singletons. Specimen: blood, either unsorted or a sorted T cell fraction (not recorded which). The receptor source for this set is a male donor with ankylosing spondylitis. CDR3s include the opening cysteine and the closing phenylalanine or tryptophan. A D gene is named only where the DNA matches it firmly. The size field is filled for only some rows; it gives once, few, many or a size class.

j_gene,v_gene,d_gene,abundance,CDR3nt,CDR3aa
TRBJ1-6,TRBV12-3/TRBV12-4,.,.,TGTGCCAGCACCCGGGACACGGATAATTCACCCCTCCACTTT,CASTRDTDNSPLHF
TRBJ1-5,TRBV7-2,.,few,TGTGCCAGCAGCTTATTGGGGGAATATAATCAGCCCCAGCATTTT,CASSLLGEYNQPQHF
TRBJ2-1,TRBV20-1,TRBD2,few,TGCAGTGCTACCGGGACTACCCCACGTGTAAAGCAGTTCTTC,CSATGTTPRVKQFF
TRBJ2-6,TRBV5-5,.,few,TGTGCCAGCAGCTCCGGACAGTTCTCCTCTGGGGCCAACGTCCTGACTTTC,CASSSGQFSSGANVLTF
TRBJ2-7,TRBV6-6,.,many,TGTGCCACCGTCCTACACTACGAGCAGTACTTC,CATVLHYEQYF
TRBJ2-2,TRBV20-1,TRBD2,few,TGCAGTGCCAAGAAGGCGTCGGGAGGGCGCACCGGGGAGCTGTTTTTT,CSAKKASGGRTGELFF
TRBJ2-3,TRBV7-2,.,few,TGTGCCAGCAGCTTCAGGGTTCGGGCAGATACGCAGTATTTT,CASSFRVRADTQYF
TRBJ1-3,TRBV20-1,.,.,TGCAGTGCTAGAGGAGGACTCACCCGAAACACCATATATTTT,CSARGGLTRNTIYF
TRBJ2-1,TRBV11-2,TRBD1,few,TGTGCCAGCAGCTTTTGGACAGGTTCCCATGAGCAGTTCTTC,CASSFWTGSHEQFF
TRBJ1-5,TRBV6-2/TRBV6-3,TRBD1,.,TGTGCCAGCGCGAAAATGGACAGGGGTGGCAATCAGCCCCAGCATTTT,CASAKMDRGGNQPQHF
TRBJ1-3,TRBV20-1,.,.,TGCAGTGCTAGACCTAGACAAGGGAGGAACACCATATATTTT,CSARPRQGRNTIYF
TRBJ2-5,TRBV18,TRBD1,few,TGTGCCAGCTCACCGACAGGGGGAAGTGGAGAGACCCAGTACTTC,CASSPTGGSGETQYF
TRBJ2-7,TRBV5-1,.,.,TGCGCCAGCAGTCACCTACAGGGTCCCTACGAGCAGTACTTC,CASSHLQGPYEQYF
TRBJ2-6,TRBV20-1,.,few,TGCAGTGCTAGAGATATGGGCTCTGGGGCCAACGTCCTGACTTTC,CSARDMGSGANVLTF
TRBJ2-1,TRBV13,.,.,TGTGCCAGCAGCTACCGGAGGGGTCAGGGTTATTACAATGAGCAGTTCTTC,CASSYRRGQGYYNEQFF
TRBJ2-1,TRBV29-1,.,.,TGCAGCGTTGATCAGCGGACCTACAATGAGCAGTTCTTC,CSVDQRTYNEQFF
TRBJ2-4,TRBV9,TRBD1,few,TGTGCCAGCAGCCGGGACAGTCACATTCAGTACTTC,CASSRDSHIQYF
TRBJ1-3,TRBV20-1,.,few,TGCAGTGCTAACCCCAGGAGGTTTACTGGGGACACCATATATTTT,CSANPRRFTGDTIYF
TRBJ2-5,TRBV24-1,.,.,TGTGCCACCAGTGAGCCAGGAGGGGGCTCACAAGAGACCCAGTACTTC,CATSEPGGGSQETQYF
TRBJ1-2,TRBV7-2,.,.,TGTGCCAGCAGCTTATCGAGGGGCGACTATGGCTACACCTTC,CASSLSRGDYGYTF
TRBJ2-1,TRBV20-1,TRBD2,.,TGCAGTGCGCAAACTAGCGGGAGCTCCTACAATGAGCAGTTCTTC,CSAQTSGSSYNEQFF
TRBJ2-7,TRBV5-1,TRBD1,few,TGCGCCAGCAGCGTGGGACAGGGCCTCTACGAGCAGTACTTC,CASSVGQGLYEQYF